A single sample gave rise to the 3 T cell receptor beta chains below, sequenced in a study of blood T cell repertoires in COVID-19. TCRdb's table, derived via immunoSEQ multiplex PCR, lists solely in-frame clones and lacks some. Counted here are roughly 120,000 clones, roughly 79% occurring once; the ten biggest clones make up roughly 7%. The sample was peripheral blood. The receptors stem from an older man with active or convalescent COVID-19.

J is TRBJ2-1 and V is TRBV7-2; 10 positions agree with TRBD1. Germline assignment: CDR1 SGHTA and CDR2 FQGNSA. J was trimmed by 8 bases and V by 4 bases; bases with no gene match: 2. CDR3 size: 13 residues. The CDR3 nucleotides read TGTGCCAGCAGCTCGACAGGGGGCTATGAGCAGTTCTTC. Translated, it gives CASSSTGGYEQFF.

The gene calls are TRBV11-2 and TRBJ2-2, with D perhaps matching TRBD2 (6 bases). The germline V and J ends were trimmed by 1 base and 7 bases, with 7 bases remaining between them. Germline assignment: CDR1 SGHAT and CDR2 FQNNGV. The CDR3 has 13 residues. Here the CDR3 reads CASSLVRGGELFF. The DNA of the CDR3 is TGTGCCAGCAGCTTAGTGCGGGGCGGGGAGCTGTTTTTT.

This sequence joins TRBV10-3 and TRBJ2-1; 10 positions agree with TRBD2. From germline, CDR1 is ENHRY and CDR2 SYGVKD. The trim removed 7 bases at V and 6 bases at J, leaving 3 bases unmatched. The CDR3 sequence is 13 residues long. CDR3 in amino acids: CAIKERGGNEQFF. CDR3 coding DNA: TGTGCCATCAAAGAGCGGGGGGGCAATGAGCAGTTCTTC.